This T cell receptor (beta chain) was sequenced for a study of CD8 T cells in Susac syndrome. Trimming cost V 8 bases and J 0 bases; bases outside gene matches: 3. The CDR3 consists of 14 residues. Germline V CDR1 and CDR2: MDHEN, SYDVKM. The RNA input was roughly 0.45 to 1 ug, and it was reverse transcribed with random hexamers. Amplification of TCR beta CDR3 by immunoSEQ multiplex PCR spanned 54 Vbeta and 13 Jbeta. TCRdb ran MiXCR on the immunoSEQ multiplex PCR reads and lists one entry per CDR3 protein. The sample has around 130,000 distinct CDR3 sequences, just over 95% seen once; the top ten hold more than 0.12%. In the case of this clonotype: What it binds is not known.

Study conclusions and caveats: CD4+ T cell repertoires in Susac syndrome lacked clonal expansion.

Material for sequencing was CD4+ T cells from PBMCs. The rearrangement uses TRBV28 and TRBJ2-7; 11 bases are shared with TRBD1. The sequence was obtained from a human donor with Susac syndrome. The CDR3: CASRTGGNSYEQYF. The CDR3 nucleotides read TGTGCCAGCCGGACAGGGGGCAACTCCTACGAGCAGTACTTC.